The entry below gives a single T cell receptor beta chain sequence along with its context. The repertoire was sequenced with immunoSEQ multiplex PCR; TCRdb's copy has only in-frame clones and lacks some. The table shows tens of thousands of clones, with about four fifths occurring only once. Germline CDR1 MNHNY, CDR2 SVGAGI (reference sequence). V was clipped by 6 bases and J by 3 bases; unmatched bases: 7. The CDR3 has 15 residues. This sample stems from a study of radiotherapy plus CTLA-4 blockade in lung cancer. The material was peripheral blood, obtained from a patient treated with radiotherapy plus ipilimumab. The TCR comes from a human donor with non-small cell lung cancer that progressed on radiotherapy plus ipilimumab. The chain has TRBV6-6 and TRBJ2-1, with 8 positions matching TRBD1. The CDR3: CASRYGQGFYNEQFF. In DNA form, the CDR3 reads TGTGCCAGCAGATACGGACAGGGCTTCTACAATGAGCAGTTCTTC.